Listed here are 2 T cell receptor beta chains from one sample, sequenced in a study of T cell responses to AZD1222 COVID-19 vaccine. Generated by immunoSEQ multiplex PCR, the TCRdb table keeps only in-frame clones and is missing some. The data hold 100,000 or so clones, with more than 75% observed a single time. This specimen was peripheral blood, taken on day 0 of AZD1222 vaccination. The receptors stem from an adult in good health.

The chain combines TRBV5-8 with TRBJ1-1; D is ambiguous. CDR3 length equals 9 residues. Trimming left V 4 bases short and J 9 bases short, with 4 bases between. Germline V gene lookup returns CDR1 SGHTS and CDR2 YDEGEE. CDR3 in amino acids: CASSRQAFF. The CDR3 coding sequence is TGTGCCAGCAGCCGTCAAGCTTTCTTT.

The chain couples TRBV10-2 to TRBJ1-1, with 7 bases fitting TRBD1. Germline V lookup: CDR1 WSHSY, CDR2 SAAADI. Trimming removed 7 bases from V and 3 bases from J; junction bases left unmatched: 8. This CDR3 has 14 residues. The CDR3 here is CASTQTGMDTEAFF. In DNA, the CDR3 is TGCGCCAGCACCCAGACAGGGATGGACACTGAAGCTTTCTTT.